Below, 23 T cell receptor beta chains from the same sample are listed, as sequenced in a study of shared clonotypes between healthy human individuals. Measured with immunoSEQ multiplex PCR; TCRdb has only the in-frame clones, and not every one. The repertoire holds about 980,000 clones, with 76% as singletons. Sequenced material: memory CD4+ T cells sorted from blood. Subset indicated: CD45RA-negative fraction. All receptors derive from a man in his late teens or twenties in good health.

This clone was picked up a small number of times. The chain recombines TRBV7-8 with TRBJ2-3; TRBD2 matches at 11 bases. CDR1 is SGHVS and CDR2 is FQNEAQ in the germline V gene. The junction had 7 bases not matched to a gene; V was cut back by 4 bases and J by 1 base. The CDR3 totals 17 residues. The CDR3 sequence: CASSSLAGALGTDTQYF. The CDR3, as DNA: TGTGCCAGCAGCTCACTAGCGGGAGCGCTGGGCACAGATACGCAGTATTTT.

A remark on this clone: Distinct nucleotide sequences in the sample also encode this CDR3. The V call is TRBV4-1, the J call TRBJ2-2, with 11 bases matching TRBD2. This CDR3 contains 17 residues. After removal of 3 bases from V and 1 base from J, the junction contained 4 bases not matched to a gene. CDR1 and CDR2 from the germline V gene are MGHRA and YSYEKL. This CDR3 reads CASSQSSGGRNTGELFF. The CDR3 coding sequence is TGCGCCAGCAGCCAGTCTAGCGGGGGGAGGAACACCGGGGAGCTGTTTTTT.

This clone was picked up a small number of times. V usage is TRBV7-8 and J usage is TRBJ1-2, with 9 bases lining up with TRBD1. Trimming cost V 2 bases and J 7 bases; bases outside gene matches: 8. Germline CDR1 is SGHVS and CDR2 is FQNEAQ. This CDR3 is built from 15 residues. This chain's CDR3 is CASSLRGTGSGGYTF. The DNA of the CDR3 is TGTGCCAGCAGCTTACGGGGGACAGGGAGTGGTGGCTACACCTTC.

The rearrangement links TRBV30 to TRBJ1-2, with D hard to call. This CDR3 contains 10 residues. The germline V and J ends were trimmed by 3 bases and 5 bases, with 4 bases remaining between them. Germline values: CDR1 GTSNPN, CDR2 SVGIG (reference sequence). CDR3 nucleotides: TGTGCCTGGAGCTTGTATGGCTACACCTTC. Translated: CAWSLYGYTF.

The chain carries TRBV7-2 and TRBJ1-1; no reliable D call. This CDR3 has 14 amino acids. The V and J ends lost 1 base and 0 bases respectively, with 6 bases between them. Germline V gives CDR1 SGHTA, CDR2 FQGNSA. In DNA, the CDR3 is TGTGCCAGCAGCTTAGATGGGTTGAACACTGAAGCTTTCTTT. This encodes CASSLDGLNTEAFF.

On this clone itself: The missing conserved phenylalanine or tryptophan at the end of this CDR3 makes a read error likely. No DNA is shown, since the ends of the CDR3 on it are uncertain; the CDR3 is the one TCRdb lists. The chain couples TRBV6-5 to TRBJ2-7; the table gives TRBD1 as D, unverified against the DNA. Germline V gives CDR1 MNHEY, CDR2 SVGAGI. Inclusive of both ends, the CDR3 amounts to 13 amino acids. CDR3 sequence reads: CASSFVSPGQGPL.

Written as DNA, the CDR3 is TGTGCCTCTTGGATGAGGGCACCGGGGCACAATGAGCAGTTCTTC. This translates into CASWMRAPGHNEQFF. J is TRBJ2-1 and V is TRBV30; TRBD1 or TRBD2 may be the D gene (5 bases each). V lost 7 bases and J lost 5, with 21 bases in between. Germline lookup yields CDR1 GTSNPN and CDR2 SVGIG (reference sequence). This CDR3 has 15 amino acids.

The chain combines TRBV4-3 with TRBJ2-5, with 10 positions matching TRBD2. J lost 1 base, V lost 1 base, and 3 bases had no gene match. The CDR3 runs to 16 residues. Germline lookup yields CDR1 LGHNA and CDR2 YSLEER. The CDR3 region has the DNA TGCGCCAGCAGCCAAGGATCTAGCGGGGGCCAAGAGACCCAGTACTTC. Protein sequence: CASSQGSSGGQETQYF.

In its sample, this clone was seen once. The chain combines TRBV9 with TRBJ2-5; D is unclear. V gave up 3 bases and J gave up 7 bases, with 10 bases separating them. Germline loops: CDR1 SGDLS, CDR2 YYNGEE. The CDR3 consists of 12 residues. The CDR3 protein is CASSDEVGTQYF. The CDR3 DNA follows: TGTGCCAGCAGCGATGAGGTTGGGACCCAGTACTTC.

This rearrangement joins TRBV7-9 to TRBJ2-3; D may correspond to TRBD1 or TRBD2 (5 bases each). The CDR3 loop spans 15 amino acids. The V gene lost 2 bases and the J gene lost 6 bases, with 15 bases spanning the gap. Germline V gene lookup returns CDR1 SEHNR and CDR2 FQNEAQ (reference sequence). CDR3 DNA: TGTGCCAGCAGCTTACCCGGGGCCGAGGTTGATACGCAGTATTTT. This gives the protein CASSLPGAEVDTQYF.

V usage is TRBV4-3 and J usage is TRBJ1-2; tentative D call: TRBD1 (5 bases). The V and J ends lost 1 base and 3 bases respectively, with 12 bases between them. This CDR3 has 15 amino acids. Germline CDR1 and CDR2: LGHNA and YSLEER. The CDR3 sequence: CASSQGRDLDYGYTF. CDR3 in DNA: TGCGCCAGCAGCCAAGGGAGGGACTTAGACTATGGCTACACCTTC.

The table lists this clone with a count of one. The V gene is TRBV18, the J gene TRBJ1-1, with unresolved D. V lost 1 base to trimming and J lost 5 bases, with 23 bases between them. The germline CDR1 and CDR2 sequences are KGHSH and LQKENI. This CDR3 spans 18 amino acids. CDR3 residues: CASSPQRPGSSAGTEAFF. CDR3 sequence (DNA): TGTGCCAGCTCACCACAGAGGCCAGGTTCCTCGGCGGGGACTGAAGCTTTCTTT. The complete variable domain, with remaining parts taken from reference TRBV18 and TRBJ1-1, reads NAGVMQNPRHLVRRRGQEARLRCSPMKGHSHVYWYRQLPEEGLKFMVYLQKENIIDESGMPKERFSAEFPKEGPSILRIQQVVRGDSAAYFCASSPQRPGSSAGTEAFFGQGTRLTVV.

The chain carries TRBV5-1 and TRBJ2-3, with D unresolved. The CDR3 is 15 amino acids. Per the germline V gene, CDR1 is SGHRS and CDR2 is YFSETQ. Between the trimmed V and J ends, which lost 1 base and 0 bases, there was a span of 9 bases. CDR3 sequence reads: CASSLRATSTDTQYF. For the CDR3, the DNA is TGCGCCAGCAGCTTGCGGGCTACTAGCACAGATACGCAGTATTTT.

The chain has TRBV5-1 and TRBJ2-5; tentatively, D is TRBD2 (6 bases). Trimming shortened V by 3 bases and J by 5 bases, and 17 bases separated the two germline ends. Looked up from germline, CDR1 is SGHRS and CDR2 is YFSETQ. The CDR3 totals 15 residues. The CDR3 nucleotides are TGCGCCAGCAGCTCCTCGGGAGCGGTTGGGGAGACCCAGTACTTC. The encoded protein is CASSSSGAVGETQYF.

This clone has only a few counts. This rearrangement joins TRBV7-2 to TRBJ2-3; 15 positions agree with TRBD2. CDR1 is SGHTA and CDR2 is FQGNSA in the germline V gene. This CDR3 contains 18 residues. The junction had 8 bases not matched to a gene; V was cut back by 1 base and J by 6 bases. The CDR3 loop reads CASSLGGLAGGFRDTQYF. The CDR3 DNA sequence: TGTGCCAGCAGCTTAGGGGGACTAGCGGGAGGTTTCCGGGATACGCAGTATTTT.

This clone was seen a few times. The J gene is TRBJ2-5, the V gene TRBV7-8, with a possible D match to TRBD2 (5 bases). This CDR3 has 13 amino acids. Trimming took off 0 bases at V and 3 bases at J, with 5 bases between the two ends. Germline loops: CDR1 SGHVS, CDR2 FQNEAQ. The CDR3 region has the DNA TGTGCCAGCAGCTTAGCCGGGAAAGAGACCCAGTACTTC. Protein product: CASSLAGKETQYF.

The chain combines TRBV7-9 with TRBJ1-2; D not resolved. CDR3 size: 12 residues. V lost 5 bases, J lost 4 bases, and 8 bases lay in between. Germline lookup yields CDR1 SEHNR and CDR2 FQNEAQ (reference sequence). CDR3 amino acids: CASSPDFYGYTF. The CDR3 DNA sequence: TGTGCCAGCAGCCCAGATTTCTATGGCTACACCTTC.

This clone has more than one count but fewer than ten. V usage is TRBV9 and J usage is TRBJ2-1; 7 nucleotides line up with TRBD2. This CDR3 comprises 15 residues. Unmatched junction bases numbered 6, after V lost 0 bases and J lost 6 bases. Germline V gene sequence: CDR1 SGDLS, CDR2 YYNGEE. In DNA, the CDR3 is TGTGCCAGCAGCGTAGGCGGGAGTAGTGGCAATGAGCAGTTCTTC. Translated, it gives CASSVGGSSGNEQFF. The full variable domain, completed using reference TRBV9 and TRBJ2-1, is DSGVTQTPKHLITATGQRVTLRCSPRSGDLSVYWYQQSLDQGLQFLIQYYNGEERAKGNILERFSAQQFPDLHSELNLSSLELGDSALYFCASSVGGSSGNEQFFGPGTRLTVL.

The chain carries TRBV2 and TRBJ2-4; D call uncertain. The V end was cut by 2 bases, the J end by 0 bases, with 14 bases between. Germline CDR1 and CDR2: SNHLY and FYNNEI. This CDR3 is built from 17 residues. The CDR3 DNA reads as TGTGCCAGCAGTGAATTAGGGCACTCTATAGCCAAAAACATTCAGTACTTC. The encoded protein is CASSELGHSIAKNIQYF. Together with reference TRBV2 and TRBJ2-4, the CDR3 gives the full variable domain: EPEVTQTPSHQVTQMGQEVILRCVPISNHLYFYWYRQILGQKVEFLVSFYNNEISEKSEIFDDQFSVERPDGSNFTLKIRSTKLEDSAMYFCASSELGHSIAKNIQYFGAGTRLSVL.

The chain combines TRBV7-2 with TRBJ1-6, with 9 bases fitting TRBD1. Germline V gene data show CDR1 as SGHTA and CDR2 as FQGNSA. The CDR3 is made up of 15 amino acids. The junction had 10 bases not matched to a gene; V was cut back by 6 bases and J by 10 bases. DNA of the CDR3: TGTGCCAGCAGAATAGGTGGGACAGGGAAATCACCCCTCCACTTT. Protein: CASRIGGTGKSPLHF.

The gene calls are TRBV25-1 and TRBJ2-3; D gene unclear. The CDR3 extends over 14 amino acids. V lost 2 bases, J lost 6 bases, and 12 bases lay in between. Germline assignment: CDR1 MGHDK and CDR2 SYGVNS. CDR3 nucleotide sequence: TGTGCCAGCAGTGAAGGTCCTAGTGAGGATACGCAGTATTTT. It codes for CASSEGPSEDTQYF.

The CDR3 region is CASSVERGETQYF. The CDR3 DNA reads as TGTGCCAGCAGCGTGGAGCGGGGAGAGACCCAGTACTTC. V and J are TRBV9 and TRBJ2-5; TRBD2 matches at 7 bases. Germline-derived CDR1 and CDR2 are SGDLS and YYNGEE. Trimming cost V 2 bases and J 4 bases; bases outside gene matches: 2. This CDR3 region has 13 residues.

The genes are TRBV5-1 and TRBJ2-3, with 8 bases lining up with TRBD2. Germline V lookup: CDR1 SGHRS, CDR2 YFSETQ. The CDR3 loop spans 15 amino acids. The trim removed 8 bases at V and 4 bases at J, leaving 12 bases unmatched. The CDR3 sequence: CASSRGSGEADTQYF. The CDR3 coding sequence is TGCGCCAGTTCGAGGGGTAGCGGGGAGGCAGATACGCAGTATTTT.